This T cell receptor beta chain is drawn from a study of response to subunit inactivated influenza vaccine. Study-wide results and limits: Each seasonal flu vaccination may recruit only limited new T cells, authors suggested.

The table lists this clonotype with a few counts. The target antigen is unknown. MiXCR, applied by TCRdb to the RT-PCR reads, yields one record per CDR3 protein. The sample has over 750,000 distinct CDR3 sequences; around 20% are singletons. The CDR3 consists of 14 residues. The V gene lost 3 bases and the J gene lost 0 bases, with 7 bases spanning the gap. Per the germline V gene, CDR1 is ENHRY and CDR2 is SYGVKD. The material was PBMCs from blood, obtained more than 4 days after vaccination. The TCR was taken from a man between 45 and 60 years old who received an inactivated influenza vaccine. The chain couples TRBV10-3 to TRBJ2-3, with unresolved D. CDR3 in amino acids: CAISDLDSTDTQYF. The CDR3 coding sequence is TGTGCCATCAGTGACCTGGATAGCACAGATACGCAGTATTTT.